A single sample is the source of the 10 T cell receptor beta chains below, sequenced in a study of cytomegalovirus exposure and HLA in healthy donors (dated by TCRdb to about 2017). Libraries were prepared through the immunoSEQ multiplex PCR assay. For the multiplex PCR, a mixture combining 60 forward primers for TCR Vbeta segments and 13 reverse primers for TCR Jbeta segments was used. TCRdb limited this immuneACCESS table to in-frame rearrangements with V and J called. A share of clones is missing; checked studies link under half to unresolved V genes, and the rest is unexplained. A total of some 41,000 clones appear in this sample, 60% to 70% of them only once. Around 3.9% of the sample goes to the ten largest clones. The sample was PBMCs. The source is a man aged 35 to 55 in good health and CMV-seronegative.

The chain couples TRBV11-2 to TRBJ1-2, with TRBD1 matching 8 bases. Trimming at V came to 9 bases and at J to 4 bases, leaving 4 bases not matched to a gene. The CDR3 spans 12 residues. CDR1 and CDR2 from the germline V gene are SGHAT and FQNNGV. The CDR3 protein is CASSTGGYGYTF. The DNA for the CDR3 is TGTGCCAGTAGTACAGGGGGCTATGGCTACACCTTC.

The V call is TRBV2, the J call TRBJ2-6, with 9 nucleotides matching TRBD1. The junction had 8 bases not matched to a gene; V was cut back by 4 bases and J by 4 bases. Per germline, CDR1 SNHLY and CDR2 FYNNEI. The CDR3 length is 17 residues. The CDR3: CASSAGTGPAGANVLTF. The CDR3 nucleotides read TGTGCCAGCAGTGCCGGGACAGGGCCCGCCGGGGCCAACGTCCTGACTTTC.

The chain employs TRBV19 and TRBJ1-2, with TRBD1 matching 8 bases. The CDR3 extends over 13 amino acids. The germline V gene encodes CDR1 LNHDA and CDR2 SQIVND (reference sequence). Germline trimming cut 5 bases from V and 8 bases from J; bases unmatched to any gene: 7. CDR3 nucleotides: TGTGCCAGTAGTGTCGGACAGGGAGTAGGCTACACCTTC. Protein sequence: CASSVGQGVGYTF.

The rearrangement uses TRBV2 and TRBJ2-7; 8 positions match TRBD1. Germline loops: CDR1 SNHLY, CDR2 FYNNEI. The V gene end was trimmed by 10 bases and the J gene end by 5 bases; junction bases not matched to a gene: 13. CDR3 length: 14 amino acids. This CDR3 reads CATERTGRQDEQYF. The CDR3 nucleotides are TGTGCCACCGAGAGGACAGGGAGGCAGGACGAGCAGTACTTC. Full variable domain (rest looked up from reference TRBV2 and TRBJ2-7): EPEVTQTPSHQVTQMGQEVILRCVPISNHLYFYWYRQILGQKVEFLVSFYNNEISEKSEIFDDQFSVERPDGSNFTLKIRSTKLEDSAMYFCATERTGRQDEQYFGPGTRLTVT.

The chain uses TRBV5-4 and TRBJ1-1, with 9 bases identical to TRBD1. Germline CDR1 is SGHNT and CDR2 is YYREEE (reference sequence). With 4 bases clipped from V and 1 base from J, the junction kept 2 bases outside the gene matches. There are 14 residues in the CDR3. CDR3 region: CASSPGQGNTEAFF. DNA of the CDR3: TGTGCCAGCAGCCCGGGACAGGGGAACACTGAAGCTTTCTTT.

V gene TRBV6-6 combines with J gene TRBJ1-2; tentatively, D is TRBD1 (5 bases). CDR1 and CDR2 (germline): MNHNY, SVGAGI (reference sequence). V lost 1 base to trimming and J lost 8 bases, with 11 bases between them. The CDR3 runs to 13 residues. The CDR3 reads CASSYWQEGGYTF. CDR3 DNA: TGTGCCAGCAGTTACTGGCAGGAGGGGGGCTACACCTTC.

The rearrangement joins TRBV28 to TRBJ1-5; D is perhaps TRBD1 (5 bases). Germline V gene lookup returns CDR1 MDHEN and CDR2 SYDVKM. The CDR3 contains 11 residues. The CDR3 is CSSGQGQPQHF. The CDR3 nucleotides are TGTTCCTCAGGGCAGGGTCAGCCCCAGCATTTT.

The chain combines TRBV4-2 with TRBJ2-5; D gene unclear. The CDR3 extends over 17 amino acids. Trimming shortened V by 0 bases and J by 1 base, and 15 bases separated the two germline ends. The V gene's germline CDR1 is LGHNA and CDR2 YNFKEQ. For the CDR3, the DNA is TGTGCCAGCAGCCAAGAGAGCTGCGGAGCATGCCAAGAGACCCAGTACTTC. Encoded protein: CASSQESCGACQETQYF.

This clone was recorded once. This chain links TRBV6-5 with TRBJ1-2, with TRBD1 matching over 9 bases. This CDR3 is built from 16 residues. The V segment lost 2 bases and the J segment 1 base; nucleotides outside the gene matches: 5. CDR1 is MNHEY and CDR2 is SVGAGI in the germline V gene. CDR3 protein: CASSYTGTGSNYGYTF. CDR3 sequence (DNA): TGTGCCAGCAGTTACACAGGGACAGGGAGTAACTATGGCTACACCTTC.

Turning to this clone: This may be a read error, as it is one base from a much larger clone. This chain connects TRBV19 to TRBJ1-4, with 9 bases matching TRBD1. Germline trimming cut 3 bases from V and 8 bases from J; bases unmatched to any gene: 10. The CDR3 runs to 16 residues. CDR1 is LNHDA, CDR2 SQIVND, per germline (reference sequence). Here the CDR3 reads CASSILLGQGREKLFF. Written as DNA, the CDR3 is TGTGCCAGTAGTATTCTATTGGGACAGGGACGCGAAAAACTGTTTTTT.